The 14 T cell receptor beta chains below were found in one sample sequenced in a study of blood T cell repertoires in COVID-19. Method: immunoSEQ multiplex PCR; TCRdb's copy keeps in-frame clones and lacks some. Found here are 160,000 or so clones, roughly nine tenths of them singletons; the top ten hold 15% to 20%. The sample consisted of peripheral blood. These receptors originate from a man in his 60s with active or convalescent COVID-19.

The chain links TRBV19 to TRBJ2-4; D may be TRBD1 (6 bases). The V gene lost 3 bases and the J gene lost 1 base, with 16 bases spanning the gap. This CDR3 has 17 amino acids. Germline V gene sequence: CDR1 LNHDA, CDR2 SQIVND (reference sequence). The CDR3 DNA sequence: TGTGCCAGTAGTATGTCAGGGGCAACTCTGGCCAAAAACATTCAGTACTTC. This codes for CASSMSGATLAKNIQYF.

The CDR3 reads CASSLGPPDTEQFF. The CDR3 coding sequence is TGCGCCAGCAGCTTGGGGCCCCCGGACACTGAGCAGTTCTTC. The chain is built from TRBV5-1 and TRBJ2-1; TRBD1 is a possible D gene (5 bases). The germline V gene has CDR1 SGHRS and CDR2 YFSETQ. The CDR3 consists of 14 residues. The V end was cut by 0 bases, the J end by 9 bases, with 13 bases between.

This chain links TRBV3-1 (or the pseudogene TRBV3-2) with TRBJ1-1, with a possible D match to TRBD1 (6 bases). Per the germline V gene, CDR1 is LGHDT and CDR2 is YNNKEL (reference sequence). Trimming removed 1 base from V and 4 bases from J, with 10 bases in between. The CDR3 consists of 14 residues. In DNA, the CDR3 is TGTGCCAGCAGCCAAGGGGTCAGGGGCACTGAAGCTTTCTTT. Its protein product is CASSQGVRGTEAFF.

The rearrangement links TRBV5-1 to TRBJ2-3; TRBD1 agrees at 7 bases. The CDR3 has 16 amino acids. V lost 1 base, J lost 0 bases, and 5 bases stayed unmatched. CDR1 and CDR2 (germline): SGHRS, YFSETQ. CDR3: CASSLSVRGSTDTQYF. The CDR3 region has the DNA TGCGCCAGCAGCTTGTCAGTCAGGGGGAGCACAGATACGCAGTATTTT.

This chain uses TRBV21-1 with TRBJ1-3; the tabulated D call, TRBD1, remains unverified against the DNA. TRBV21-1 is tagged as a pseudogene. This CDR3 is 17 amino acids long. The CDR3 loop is CASSNGWDRVCGNTIYF. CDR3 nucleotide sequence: TGTGCCAGCAGCAATGGGTGGGACAGGGTCTGCGGAAACACCATATATTTT.

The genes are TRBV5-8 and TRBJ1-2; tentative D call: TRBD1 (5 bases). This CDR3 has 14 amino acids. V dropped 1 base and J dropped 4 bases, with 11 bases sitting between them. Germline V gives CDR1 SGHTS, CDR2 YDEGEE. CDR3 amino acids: CASSLSQGGYGYTF. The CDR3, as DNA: TGTGCCAGCAGCTTGTCCCAGGGCGGCTATGGCTACACCTTC.

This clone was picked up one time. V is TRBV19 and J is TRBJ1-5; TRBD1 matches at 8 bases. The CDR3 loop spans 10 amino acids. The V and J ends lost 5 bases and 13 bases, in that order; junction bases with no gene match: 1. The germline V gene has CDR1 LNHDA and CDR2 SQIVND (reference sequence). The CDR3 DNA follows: TGTGCCAGTAGTCAGGGGGCTCAGCATTTT. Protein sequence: CASSQGAQHF.

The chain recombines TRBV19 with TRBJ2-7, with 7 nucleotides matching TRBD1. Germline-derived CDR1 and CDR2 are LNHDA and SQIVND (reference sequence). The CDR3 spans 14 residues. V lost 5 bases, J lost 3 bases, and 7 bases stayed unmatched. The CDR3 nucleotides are TGTGCCAGTAGTCGACAGGGAATGTACTACGAGCAGTACTTC. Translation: CASSRQGMYYEQYF.

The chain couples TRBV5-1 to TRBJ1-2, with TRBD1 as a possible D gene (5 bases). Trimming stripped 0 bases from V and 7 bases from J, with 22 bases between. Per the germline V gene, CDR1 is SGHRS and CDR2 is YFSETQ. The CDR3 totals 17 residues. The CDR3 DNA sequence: TGCGCCAGCAGCTTGGATTCCCCCTCCGGGACTGTGGGTGGCTACACCTTC. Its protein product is CASSLDSPSGTVGGYTF.

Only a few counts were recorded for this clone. The DNA for the CDR3 is TGCGCCAGCAGAGGGACTAGCGGGAGATACGAGCAGTACTTC. It is translated as CASRGTSGRYEQYF. The rearrangement uses TRBV10-2 and TRBJ2-7; the match to TRBD2 covers 14 bases. Germline V gene sequence: CDR1 WSHSY, CDR2 SAAADI. The CDR3 totals 14 residues. V trimming: 6 bases; J trimming: 4 bases; junction bases outside the gene matches: 2.

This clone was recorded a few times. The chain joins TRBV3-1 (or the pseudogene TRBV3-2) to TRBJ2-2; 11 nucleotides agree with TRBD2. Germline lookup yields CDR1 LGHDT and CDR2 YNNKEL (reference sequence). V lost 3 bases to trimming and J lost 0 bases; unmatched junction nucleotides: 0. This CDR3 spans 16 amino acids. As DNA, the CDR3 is TGTGCCAGCAGCCAGACTAGCGGGACGAACACCGGGGAGCTGTTTTTT. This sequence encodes CASSQTSGTNTGELFF.

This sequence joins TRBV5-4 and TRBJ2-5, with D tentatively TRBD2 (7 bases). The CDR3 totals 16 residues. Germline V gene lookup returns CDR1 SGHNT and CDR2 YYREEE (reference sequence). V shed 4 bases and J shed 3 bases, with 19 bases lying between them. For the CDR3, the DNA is TGTGCCAGCAGCCCCGGGGGGACAAGGGCGGAAGAGACCCAGTACTTC. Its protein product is CASSPGGTRAEETQYF. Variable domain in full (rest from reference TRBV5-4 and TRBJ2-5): ETGVTQSPTHLIKTRGQQVTLRCSSQSGHNTVSWYQQALGQGPQFIFQYYREEENGRGNFPPRFSGLQFPNYSSELNVNALELDDSALYLCASSPGGTRAEETQYFGPGTRLLVL.

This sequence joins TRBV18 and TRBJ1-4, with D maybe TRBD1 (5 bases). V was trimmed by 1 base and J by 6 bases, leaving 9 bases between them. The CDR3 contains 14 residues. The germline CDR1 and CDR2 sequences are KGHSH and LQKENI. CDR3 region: CASSPRPGDEKLFF. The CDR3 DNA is TGTGCCAGCTCACCACGGCCGGGGGATGAAAAACTGTTTTTT.

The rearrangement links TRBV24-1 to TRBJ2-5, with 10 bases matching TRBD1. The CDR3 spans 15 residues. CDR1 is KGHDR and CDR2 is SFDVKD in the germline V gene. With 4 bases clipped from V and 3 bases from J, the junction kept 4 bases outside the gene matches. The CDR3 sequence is CATSDPGQGKETQYF. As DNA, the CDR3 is TGTGCCACCAGTGACCCGGGACAGGGGAAAGAGACCCAGTACTTC.